The 12 T cell receptor beta chains below all came from one sample that was sequenced in a study of post-analysis software for immune sequencing data. Researchers reported that TCR beta cDNA libraries carried unique molecular identifiers. MiXCR was run by TCRdb on the PCR reads, yielding one entry per CDR3 protein. Here the sample spans some 160,000 distinct CDR3 sequences, under 40% being singletons. Specimen: blood, collected after autologous hematopoietic stem cell transplantation. The source of these receptors is a girl aged 5 to 17 with multiple sclerosis.

Only a few counts were recorded for this clonotype. This rearrangement joins TRBV4-1 to TRBJ1-4; a weak D match, TRBD1 (5 bases). The CDR3 runs 15 residues. Germline lookup yields CDR1 MGHRA and CDR2 YSYEKL. V lost 5 bases to trimming and J lost 3 bases, with 13 bases between them. This CDR3 reads CASSDPGLANEKLFF. The CDR3 bases are TGCGCCAGCAGCGACCCAGGGCTAGCTAATGAAAAACTGTTTTTT.

DNA of the CDR3: TGCGCCAGCAGCCAAGAACCCGGCAGGATAAGCTCCTACGAGCAGTACTTC. This encodes CASSQEPGRISSYEQYF. The chain employs TRBV4-1 and TRBJ2-7, with D unclear. Trimming took 0 bases from V and 0 from J, leaving 15 bases between them. CDR3 length equals 17 residues. CDR1 is MGHRA, CDR2 YSYEKL, per germline.

This clonotype appeared a few times. V usage is TRBV11-3 and J usage is TRBJ2-1, with 8 positions matching TRBD2. The length of the CDR3 is 15 residues. Germline CDR1 reads SGHNT; CDR2 reads YENEEA. J lost 8 bases, V lost 5 bases, and 11 bases had no gene match. The CDR3 is CASSRLAGGWDEQFF. The CDR3 nucleotides are TGTGCCAGCAGCCGTCTGGCGGGAGGTTGGGATGAGCAGTTCTTC. The whole variable domain, filled in from reference TRBV11-3 and TRBJ2-1, reads EAGVVQSPRYKIIEKKQPVAFWCNPISGHNTLYWYLQNLGQGPELLIRYENEEAVDDSQLPKDRFSAERLKGVDSTLKIQPAELGDSAVYLCASSRLAGGWDEQFFGPGTRLTVL.

This clonotype has at least ten counts. This rearrangement joins TRBV7-3 to TRBJ2-1; 10 bases are shared with TRBD2. The CDR3 consists of 15 residues. Trimming cost V 6 bases and J 3 bases; bases outside gene matches: 5. Germline CDR1 is SGHTA and CDR2 is FQGTGA. As DNA, the CDR3 is TGTGCCAGCAGTTACGGGACTAGCGACTACAATGAGCAGTTCTTC. Amino acid sequence: CASSYGTSDYNEQFF.

This chain joins TRBV20-1 and TRBJ2-7; 9 nucleotides align to TRBD1. The DNA matches TRBJ2-5 better at its end, which makes the J call doubtful. This CDR3 has 12 residues. Germline-derived CDR1 and CDR2 are DFQATT and SNEGSKA (reference sequence). The CDR3 DNA reads as TGCAGTGCTAGGAGACAGGGGGGGACCCAGTACTTC. The encoded protein is CSARRQGGTQYF.

The chain combines TRBV6-5 with TRBJ2-5; unclear D gene. The germline V gene has CDR1 MNHEY and CDR2 SVGAGI. The CDR3 runs to 15 residues. V lost 6 bases and J 5 bases, leaving 19 bases between the germline ends. CDR3: CASSGGWARRETQYF. The CDR3 DNA is TGTGCCAGCAGCGGTGGTTGGGCCCGGCGGGAGACCCAGTACTTC.

The CDR3 DNA reads as TGTGCCAGCAGTCCAGCCGGGACAGGGTCGGGAGAGACCCAGTACTTC. Its protein is CASSPAGTGSGETQYF. V usage is TRBV12-3 or TRBV12-4 and J usage is TRBJ2-7, with 9 positions matching TRBD1. The J call may be mistaken, given a closer DNA end match to TRBJ2-5. This CDR3 region has 16 residues.

V is TRBV6-6 and J is TRBJ1-2, with D possibly being TRBD1 (5 bases). This CDR3 region has 14 residues. V was cut by 7 bases and J by 0 bases, with 12 bases left in between. CDR1 is MNHNY and CDR2 is SVGAGI in the germline V gene (reference sequence). In DNA form, the CDR3 reads TGTGCCAGCAACGGGGGTTTTTCTAACTATGGCTACACCTTC. Its translation: CASNGGFSNYGYTF.

This clonotype was seen more than once but under ten times. The chain carries TRBV18 and TRBJ2-1; 14 bases agree with TRBD2. The CDR3 has 15 amino acids. Germline V gives CDR1 KGHSH, CDR2 LQKENI. Germline trimming cut 3 bases from V and 7 bases from J; bases unmatched to any gene: 2. CDR3 nucleotides: TGTGCCAGCTCACCCCGGACTAGCGGGAGGAATGAGCAGTTCTTC. This encodes CASSPRTSGRNEQFF.

This clonotype was seen a few times. Here the CDR3 DNA reads TGTGCCAGCAGTTTTTCCGGCTCCTACAATGAGCAGTTCTTC. Its protein is CASSFSGSYNEQFF. The rearrangement uses TRBV12-3 or TRBV12-4 and TRBJ2-1; D gene unclear. This CDR3 has 14 amino acids. V dropped 3 bases and J dropped 0 bases, with 6 bases sitting between them.

V is TRBV7-8 and J is TRBJ2-1; 9 nucleotides match TRBD2. J gave up 6 bases and V 2 bases, and 14 bases lay outside the gene matches. Germline-derived CDR1 and CDR2 are SGHVS and FQNEAQ. This CDR3 is 18 amino acids long. The CDR3 sequence: CASSLNIGGRVISNEQFF. The CDR3 DNA reads TGTGCCAGCAGCTTAAATATTGGCGGGAGGGTAATCAGCAATGAGCAGTTCTTC.

V and J are TRBV21-1 and TRBJ2-2; whether TRBD1, the table's D call, matches the DNA was not checked. TRBV21-1 is annotated as a pseudogene. The CDR3 is 16 residues long. The CDR3, as DNA: TGTGCCAGCAGCACACACCGGGACAGGGGTGACGGGGAGCTGTTTTTT. It is translated as CASSTHRDRGDGELFF.